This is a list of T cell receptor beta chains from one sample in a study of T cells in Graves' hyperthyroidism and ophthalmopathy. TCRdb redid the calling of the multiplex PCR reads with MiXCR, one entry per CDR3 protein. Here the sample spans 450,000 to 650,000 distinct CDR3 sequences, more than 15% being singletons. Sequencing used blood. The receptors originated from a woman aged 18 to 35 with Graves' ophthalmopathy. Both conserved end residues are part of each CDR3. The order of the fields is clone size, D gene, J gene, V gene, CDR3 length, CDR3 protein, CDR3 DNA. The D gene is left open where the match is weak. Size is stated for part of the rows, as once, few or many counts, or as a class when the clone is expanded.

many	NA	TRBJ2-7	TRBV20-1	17	CSARGERTLGNPYEQYF	TGCAGTGCTAGAGGGGAGAGGACTCTAGGAAATCCTTACGAGCAGTACTTC
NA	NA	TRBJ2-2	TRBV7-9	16	CASSLQPVAPAGELFF	TGTGCCAGCAGCTTACAACCTGTGGCCCCCGCCGGGGAGCTGTTTTTT
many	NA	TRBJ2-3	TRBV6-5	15	CASSYGVGVSDTQYF	TGTGCCAGCAGTTACGGGGTGGGAGTTTCAGATACGCAGTATTTT
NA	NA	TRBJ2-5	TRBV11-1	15	CASSPGYLGQETQYF	TGTGCCAGCAGCCCGGGATACCTGGGACAAGAGACCCAGTACTTC
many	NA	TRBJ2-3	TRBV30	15	CAWSDGQGNTDTQYF	TGTGCCTGGAGTGATGGCCAGGGGAACACAGATACGCAGTATTTT
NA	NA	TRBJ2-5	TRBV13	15	CASSLTEESGKTQYF	TGTGCCAGCAGCTTAACGGAGGAGTCGGGAAAGACCCAGTACTTC
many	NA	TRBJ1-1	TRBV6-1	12	CATGTGGTEAFF	TGTGCCACCGGGACCGGGGGCACTGAAGCTTTCTTT
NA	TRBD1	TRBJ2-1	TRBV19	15	CASSTGTGEYNEQFF	TGTGCCAGTAGTACTGGGACAGGGGAATACAATGAGCAGTTCTTC
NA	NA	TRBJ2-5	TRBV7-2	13	CASSLENGQTQYF	TGTGCCAGCAGCTTAGAGAATGGGCAGACCCAGTACTTC
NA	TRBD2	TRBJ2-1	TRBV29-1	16	CSGVGLAGPSYNEQFF	TGCAGCGGGGTAGGACTAGCGGGCCCCTCCTACAATGAGCAGTTCTTC
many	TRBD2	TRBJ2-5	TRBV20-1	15	CSARTGTSGKETQYF	TGCAGTGCGAGAACCGGGACTAGCGGGAAAGAGACCCAGTACTTC
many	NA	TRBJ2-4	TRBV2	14	CASRVNLAKNIQYF	TGTGCCAGCAGGGTTAATTTAGCCAAAAACATTCAGTACTTC
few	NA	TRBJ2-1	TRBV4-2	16	CASSQDGRSSYNEQFF	TGTGCCAGCAGCCAAGACGGACGGAGCTCCTACAATGAGCAGTTCTTC
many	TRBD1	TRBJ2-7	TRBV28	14	CASSPPDRGDEQYF	TGTGCCAGCAGCCCTCCGGACAGGGGGGACGAGCAGTACTTC
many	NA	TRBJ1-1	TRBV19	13	CASSAKRNTEAFF	TGTGCCAGCAGCGCCAAAAGGAACACTGAAGCTTTCTTT
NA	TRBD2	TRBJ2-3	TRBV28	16	CASSSTGSGIRDTQYF	TGTGCCAGCAGTTCGACCGGTAGCGGGATAAGAGATACGCAGTATTTT
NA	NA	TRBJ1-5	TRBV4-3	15	CASSQDTGVGQPQHF	TGCGCCAGCAGCCAAGATACGGGGGTAGGTCAGCCCCAGCATTTT
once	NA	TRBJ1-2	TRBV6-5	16	CASSYLMGGRDYGHTF	TGTGCCAGCAGTTATTTAATGGGGGGCAGGGACTATGGCCACACCTTC
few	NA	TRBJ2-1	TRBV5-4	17	CASSPGPLGPLLGEQFF	TGTGCCAGCAGTCCGGGACCTCTAGGTCCGCTATTAGGGGAGCAGTTCTTC
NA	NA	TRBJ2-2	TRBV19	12	CAVVPDTGELFF	TGTGCCGTAGTACCAGATACCGGGGAGCTGTTTTTT
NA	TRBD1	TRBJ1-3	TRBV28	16	CASSFRRGSYGNTIYF	TGTGCCAGCAGTTTCCGCAGGGGGTCTTATGGAAACACCATATATTTT
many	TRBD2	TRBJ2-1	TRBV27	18	CASSNRLAGGPSYNEQFF	TGTGCCAGCAGCAACCGACTAGCGGGAGGCCCCTCCTACAATGAGCAGTTCTTC
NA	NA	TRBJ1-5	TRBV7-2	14	CASSTLGGNQPQHF	TGTGCCAGCAGCACATTAGGCGGCAATCAGCCCCAGCATTTT
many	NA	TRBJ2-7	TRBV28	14	CASSHIGRAYEQYF	TGTGCCAGCAGTCATATCGGACGGGCCTACGAGCAGTACTTC
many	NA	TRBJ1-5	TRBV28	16	CASGFIGEGYGQPQHF	TGTGCCAGCGGATTTATAGGAGAGGGTTACGGTCAGCCCCAGCATTTT
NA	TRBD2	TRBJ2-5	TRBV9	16	CASSVVGLAGEETQYF	TGTGCCAGCAGCGTAGTTGGCCTAGCGGGAGAGGAGACCCAGTACTTC
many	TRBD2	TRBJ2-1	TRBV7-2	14	CASSPGLAANEQFF	TGTGCCAGCAGCCCGGGACTAGCGGCCAATGAGCAGTTCTTC
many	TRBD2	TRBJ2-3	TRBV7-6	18	CASSLAVGASGRTDTQYF	TGTGCCAGCAGCTTAGCGGTGGGGGCTAGCGGGAGAACAGATACGCAGTATTTT
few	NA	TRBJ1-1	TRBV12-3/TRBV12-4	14	CASSIETRNTEAFF	TGTGCCAGCAGCATAGAGACACGGAACACTGAAGCTTTCTTT
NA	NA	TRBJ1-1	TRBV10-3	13	CAIRPAEGSEAFF	TGTGCCATCAGGCCGGCAGAAGGATCTGAAGCTTTCTTT
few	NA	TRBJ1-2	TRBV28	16	CASSISGPPPPGGYTF	TGTGCCAGCAGTATCTCCGGTCCCCCCCCCCCGGGTGGCTACACCTTC
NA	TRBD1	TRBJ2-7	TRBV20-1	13	CSAPGQAIYEQYF	TGCAGTGCTCCGGGACAGGCCATCTACGAGCAGTACTTC
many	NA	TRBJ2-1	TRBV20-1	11	CSAMLGDEQFF	TGCAGTGCTATGTTGGGGGATGAGCAGTTCTTC
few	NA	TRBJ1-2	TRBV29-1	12	CSVSEANYGYTF	TGCAGCGTTTCCGAGGCCAACTATGGCTACACCTTC
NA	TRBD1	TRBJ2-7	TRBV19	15	CASSVGQGNSYEQYF	TGTGCCAGTAGTGTGGGACAGGGGAACTCCTACGAGCAGTACTTC
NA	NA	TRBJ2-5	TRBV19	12	CASSTNPETQYF	TGTGCCAGTAGTACGAACCCGGAGACCCAGTACTTC
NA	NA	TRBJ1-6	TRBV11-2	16	CASSLALRGRNSPLHF	TGTGCCAGCAGCTTAGCCCTCAGGGGCCGAAATTCACCCCTCCACTTT
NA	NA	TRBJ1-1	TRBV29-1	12	CSVDAGYTEAFF	TGCAGCGTTGACGCAGGGTACACTGAAGCTTTCTTT
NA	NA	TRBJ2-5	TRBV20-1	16	CSASLVSGAVKETQYF	TGCAGTGCTAGCTTGGTGTCGGGGGCAGTGAAAGAGACCCAGTACTTC
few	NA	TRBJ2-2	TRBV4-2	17	CASSQDWGAGVFGELFF	TGTGCCAGCAGCCAAGATTGGGGGGCGGGAGTTTTCGGGGAGCTGTTTTTT
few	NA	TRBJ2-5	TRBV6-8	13	CASSNLQGETQYF	TGTGCCAGCAGTAACCTACAGGGAGAGACCCAGTACTTC